The 6 T cell receptor beta chains in this list originate from one sample, sequenced in a study of cytotoxic CD8 clonotypes in ibrutinib-treated CLL. Sequencing was performed with immunoSEQ multiplex PCR; in TCRdb, only in-frame clones are kept and a portion is missing. The sample carries about 130,000 clones, 80% to 90% recorded once. Sequencing was performed on PBMCs, taken after 24 months of ibrutinib treatment. The receptor set was obtained from a human donor with chronic lymphocytic leukemia.

V and J are TRBV2 and TRBJ2-5; D perhaps matches TRBD2 (5 bases). Trimming took 7 bases from V and 5 from J, leaving 17 bases between them. CDR1 SNHLY and CDR2 FYNNEI come from the germline V gene. CDR3 size: 14 residues. CDR3 region: CASTPTLVGETQYF. CDR3 nucleotides: TGTGCCAGCACCCCTACACTAGTAGGGGAGACCCAGTACTTC.

The chain has TRBV4-3 and TRBJ1-2; weak D call: TRBD1 (6 bases). Germline CDR1 is LGHNA and CDR2 is YSLEER. V was clipped by 0 bases and J by 5 bases, with 22 bases between them. This CDR3 region has 18 residues. Here the CDR3 reads CASSQDRGARSGRYGYTF. The CDR3 DNA reads as TGCGCCAGCAGCCAAGATCGGGGGGCCCGGTCAGGGAGGTATGGCTACACCTTC.

The count of this clone is one. The CDR3 loop reads CASRQTGGMSYTF. In nucleotides, the CDR3 is TGTGCCAGCAGGCAGACCGGGGGTATGAGCTACACCTTC. This chain links TRBV27 with TRBJ1-2; D might be TRBD1 (5 bases). Between the trimmed V and J ends, which lost 6 bases and 9 bases, there was a span of 17 bases. CDR1 is MNHEY, CDR2 SMNVEV, per germline (reference sequence). The CDR3 length is 13 residues.

In this sample, this clone turned up once. The chain combines TRBV7-6 with TRBJ2-5, with 8 bases that match TRBD1. In germline, CDR1 is SGHVS, CDR2 FNYEAQ. This CDR3 region has 16 residues. Trimming at V came to 5 bases and at J to 4 bases, leaving 12 bases not matched to a gene. CDR3 DNA: TGTGCCAGCAGCACGCGGACAGGGACGCGGGGAGAGACCCAGTACTTC. Translating it yields CASSTRTGTRGETQYF.

The chain uses TRBV7-9 and TRBJ1-1, with D hard to call. Looked up from germline, CDR1 is SEHNR and CDR2 is FQNEAQ (reference sequence). The CDR3 sequence is 15 residues long. V lost 7 bases and J 1 base, leaving 16 bases between the germline ends. CDR3 in DNA: TGTGCCAGCACCCTGGGGAACGGACGGAACACTGAAGCTTTCTTT. It is translated as CASTLGNGRNTEAFF. Variable domain in full (rest from reference TRBV7-9 and TRBJ1-1): DTGVSQNPRHKITKRGQNVTFRCDPISEHNRLYWYRQTLGQGPEFLTYFQNEAQLEKSRLLSDRFSAERPKGSFSTLEIQRTEQGDSAMYLCASTLGNGRNTEAFFGQGTRLTVV.

The J gene is TRBJ1-5, the V gene TRBV21-1; whether TRBD1, the table's D call, matches the DNA was not checked. TRBV21-1 is flagged as a pseudogene. The CDR3 has 20 amino acids. CDR3 protein: CASILWVYHRGTALNQPQHF. The DNA of the CDR3 is TGTGCCAGCATTTTGTGGGTCTATCACCGGGGGACAGCACTCAATCAGCCCCAGCATTTT.